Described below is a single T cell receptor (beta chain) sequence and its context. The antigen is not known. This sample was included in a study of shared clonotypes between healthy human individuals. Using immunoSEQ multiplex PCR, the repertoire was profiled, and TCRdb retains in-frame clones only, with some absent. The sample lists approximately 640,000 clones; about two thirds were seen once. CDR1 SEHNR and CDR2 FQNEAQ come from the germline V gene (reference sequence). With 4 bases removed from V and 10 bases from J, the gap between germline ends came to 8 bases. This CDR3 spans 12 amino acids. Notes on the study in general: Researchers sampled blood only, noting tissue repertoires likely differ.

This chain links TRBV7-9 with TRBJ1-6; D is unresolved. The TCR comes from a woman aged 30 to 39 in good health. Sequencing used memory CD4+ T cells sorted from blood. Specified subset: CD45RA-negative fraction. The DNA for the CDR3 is TGTGCCAGCAGCTACCCCCCCTCACCCCTCCACTTT. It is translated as CASSYPPSPLHF.